This T cell receptor beta chain was identified in a study of T cell responses to AZD1222 COVID-19 vaccine. For this clone: Antigen specificity is unknown.

Findings of the study overall: Without day 14 samples, only post-peak T cell repertoires were studied. Clonal diversity was possibly underestimated; the donors were predominantly white British and more often female.

Repertoires were generated with immunoSEQ multiplex PCR, while TCRdb's copy carries only in-frame clones and drops some. Of roughly 77,000 clones listed, around 92% were seen once; the top ten hold under 7.5%. The source of this sequence is an adult in good health. The material was peripheral blood, obtained on day 0 of MenACWY control vaccination.

DNA of the CDR3: TGTGCCAGCAGTTTTGACAGTAAAAACATTCAGTACTTC. The encoded protein is CASSFDSKNIQYF. The genes are TRBV12-3 or TRBV12-4 and TRBJ2-4, with D possibly matching TRBD1 (5 bases). V shed 3 bases and J shed 4 bases, with 7 bases lying between them. The CDR3 has 13 amino acids.